Detailed here is one TCR beta chain. The sample belongs to a study of blood T cell repertoires in COVID-19. Study-wide context: The United States, Italy and Spain were the sources of the acute and convalescent COVID-19 samples. T cells, B-cell-depleted T cells, or PBMCs supplied cDNA or gDNA.

The authors' processing: Reference gene primer amplification gave nucleated cell count estimates. Sequencing used immunoSEQ multiplex PCR; TCRdb keeps in-frame clones, though not all of them. V and J calls and clone size follow that table, whereas D and trimming were derived from the DNA. Here the sample spans around 130,000 clones, roughly 89% being singletons. Allocation to cohorts depended on clinical history reported by the participants. CDR1 SEHNR and CDR2 FQNEAQ come from the germline V gene (reference sequence). Trimming took 1 base from V and 3 from J, leaving 12 bases between them. This CDR3 is 15 amino acids long.

The receptor's source is a woman aged 25 to 45 who had recovered from COVID-19. Material for sequencing was PBMCs or T cells enriched from blood (not recorded which). V is TRBV7-9 and J is TRBJ1-1; TRBD1 might be the D (5 bases). CDR3 sequence reads: CASSLVTGPDTEAFF. The CDR3 nucleotides are TGTGCCAGCAGCTTAGTAACAGGTCCCGACACTGAAGCTTTCTTT.